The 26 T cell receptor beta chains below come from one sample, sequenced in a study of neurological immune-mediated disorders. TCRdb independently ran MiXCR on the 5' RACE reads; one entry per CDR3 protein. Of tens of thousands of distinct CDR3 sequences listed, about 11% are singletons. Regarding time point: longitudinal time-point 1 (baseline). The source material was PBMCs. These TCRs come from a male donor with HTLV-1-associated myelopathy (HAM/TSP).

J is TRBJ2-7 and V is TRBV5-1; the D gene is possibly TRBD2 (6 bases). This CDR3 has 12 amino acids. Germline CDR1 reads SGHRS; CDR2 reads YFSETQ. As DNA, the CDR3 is TGCTCATCTGGGCGGGATTTAGTCGAGCAGTACTTC. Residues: CSSGRDLVEQYF.

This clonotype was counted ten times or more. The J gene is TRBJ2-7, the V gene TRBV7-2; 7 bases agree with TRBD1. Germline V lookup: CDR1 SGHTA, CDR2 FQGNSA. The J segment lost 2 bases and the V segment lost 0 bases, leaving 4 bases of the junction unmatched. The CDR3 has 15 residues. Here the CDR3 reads CASSLAGQPTYEQYF. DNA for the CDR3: TGTGCCAGCAGCTTAGCGGGACAGCCGACCTACGAGCAGTACTTC.

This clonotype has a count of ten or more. The CDR3 protein is CASSQDYGREQFF. The CDR3 coding sequence is TGCGCCAGCAGCCAAGATTACGGGCGTGAGCAGTTCTTC. V gene TRBV4-3 combines with J gene TRBJ2-1; D gene ambiguous. V lost 0 bases, J lost 9 bases, and 9 bases lay in between. CDR1 LGHNA and CDR2 YSLEER come from the germline V gene. The CDR3 loop spans 13 amino acids.

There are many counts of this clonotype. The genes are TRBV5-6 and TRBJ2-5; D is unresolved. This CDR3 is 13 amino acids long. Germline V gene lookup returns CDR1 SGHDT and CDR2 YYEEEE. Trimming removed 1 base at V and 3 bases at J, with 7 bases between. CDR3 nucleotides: TGTGCCAGCAGCTTGATCACGGAAGAGACCCAGTACTTC. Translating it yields CASSLITEETQYF. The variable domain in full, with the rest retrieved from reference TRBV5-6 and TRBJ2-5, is DAGVTQSPTHLIKTRGQQVTLRCSPKSGHDTVSWYQQALGQGPQFIFQYYEEEERQRGNFPDRFSGHQFPNYSSELNVNALLLGDSALYLCASSLITEETQYFGPGTRLLVL.

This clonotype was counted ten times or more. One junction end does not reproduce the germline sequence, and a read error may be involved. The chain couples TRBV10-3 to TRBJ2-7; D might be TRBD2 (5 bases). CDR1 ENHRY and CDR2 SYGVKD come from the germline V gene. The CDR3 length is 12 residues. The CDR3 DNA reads TGTGCCACCAGTGGGAGCTCCTACGAGCAGTACTTC. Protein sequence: CATSGSSYEQYF.

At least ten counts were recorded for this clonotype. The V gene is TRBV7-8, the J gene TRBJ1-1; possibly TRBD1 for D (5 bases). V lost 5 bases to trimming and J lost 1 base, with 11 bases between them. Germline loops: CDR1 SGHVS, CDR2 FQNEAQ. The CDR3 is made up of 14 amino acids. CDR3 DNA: TGTGCCAGCAGCCTCGGGGGGTGGAACACTGAAGCTTTCTTT. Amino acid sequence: CASSLGGWNTEAFF.

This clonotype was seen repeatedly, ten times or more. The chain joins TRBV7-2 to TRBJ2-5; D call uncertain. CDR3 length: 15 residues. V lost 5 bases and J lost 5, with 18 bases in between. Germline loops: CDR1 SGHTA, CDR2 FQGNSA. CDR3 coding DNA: TGTGCCAGCAGCGAGCAGACTCGAACGAGGGAGACCCAGTACTTC. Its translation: CASSEQTRTRETQYF.

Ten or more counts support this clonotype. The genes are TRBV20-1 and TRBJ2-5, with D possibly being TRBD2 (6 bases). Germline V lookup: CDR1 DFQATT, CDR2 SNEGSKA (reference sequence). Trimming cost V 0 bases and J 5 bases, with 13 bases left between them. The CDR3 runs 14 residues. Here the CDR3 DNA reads TGCAGTGCTAGAGATCGGAGGGGTGGTGAGACCCAGTACTTC. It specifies CSARDRRGGETQYF.

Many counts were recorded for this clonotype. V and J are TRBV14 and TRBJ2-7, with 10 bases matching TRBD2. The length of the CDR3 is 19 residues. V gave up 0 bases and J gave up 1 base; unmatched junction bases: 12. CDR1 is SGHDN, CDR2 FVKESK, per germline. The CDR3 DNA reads TGTGCCAGCAGCCAAGATTGGGCTAGCGGGGGCCAGATTTCCTACGAGCAGTACTTC. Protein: CASSQDWASGGQISYEQYF. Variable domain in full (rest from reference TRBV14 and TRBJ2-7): EAGVTQFPSHSVIEKGQTVTLRCDPISGHDNLYWYRRVMGKEIKFLLHFVKESKQDESGMPNNRFLAERTGGTYSTLKVQPAELEDSGVYFCASSQDWASGGQISYEQYFGPGTRLTVT.

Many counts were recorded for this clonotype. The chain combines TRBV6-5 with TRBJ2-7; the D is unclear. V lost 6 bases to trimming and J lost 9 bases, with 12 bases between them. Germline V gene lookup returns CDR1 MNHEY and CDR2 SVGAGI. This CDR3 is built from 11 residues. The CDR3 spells CASRYGLGQYF. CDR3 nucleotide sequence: TGTGCCAGCAGATACGGGCTCGGGCAGTACTTC.

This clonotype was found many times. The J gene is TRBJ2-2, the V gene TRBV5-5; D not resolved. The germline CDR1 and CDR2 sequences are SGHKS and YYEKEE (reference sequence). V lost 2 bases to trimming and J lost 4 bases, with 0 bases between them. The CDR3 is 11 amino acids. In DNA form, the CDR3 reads TGTGCCAGCAGCTTCACCGGGGAGCTGTTTTTT. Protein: CASSFTGELFF.

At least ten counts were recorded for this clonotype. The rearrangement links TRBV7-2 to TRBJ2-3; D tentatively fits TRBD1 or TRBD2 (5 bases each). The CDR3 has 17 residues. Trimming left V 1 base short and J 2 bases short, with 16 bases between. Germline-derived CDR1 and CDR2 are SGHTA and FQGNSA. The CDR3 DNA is TGTGCCAGCAGCTTAGGTCCCAGGGACGGATCCACAGATACGCAGTATTTT. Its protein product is CASSLGPRDGSTDTQYF.

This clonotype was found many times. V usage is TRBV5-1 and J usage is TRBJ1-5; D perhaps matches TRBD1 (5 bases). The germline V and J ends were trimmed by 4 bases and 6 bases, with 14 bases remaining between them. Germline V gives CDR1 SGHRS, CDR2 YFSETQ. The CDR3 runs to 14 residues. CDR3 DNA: TGCGCCAGCAGCCCCGGGGGAGGAGGTCAGCCCCAGCATTTT. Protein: CASSPGGGGQPQHF.

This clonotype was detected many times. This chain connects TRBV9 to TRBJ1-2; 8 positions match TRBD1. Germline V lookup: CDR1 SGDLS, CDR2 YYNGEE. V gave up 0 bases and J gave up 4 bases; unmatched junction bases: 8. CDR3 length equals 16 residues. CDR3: CASSVGGQGAFYGYTF. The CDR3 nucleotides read TGTGCCAGCAGCGTAGGGGGGCAGGGGGCGTTCTATGGCTACACCTTC.

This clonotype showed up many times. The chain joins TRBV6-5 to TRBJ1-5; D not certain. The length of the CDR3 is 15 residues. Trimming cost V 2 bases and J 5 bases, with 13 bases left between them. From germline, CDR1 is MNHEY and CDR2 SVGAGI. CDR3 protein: CASSYRGPRDQPQHF. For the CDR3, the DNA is TGTGCCAGCAGTTACCGAGGGCCACGCGATCAGCCCCAGCATTTT.

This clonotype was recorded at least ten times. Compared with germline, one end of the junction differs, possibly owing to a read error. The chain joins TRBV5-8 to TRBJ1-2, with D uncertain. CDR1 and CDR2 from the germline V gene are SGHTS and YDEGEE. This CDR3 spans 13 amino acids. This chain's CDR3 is CASSDRSDYDYTF. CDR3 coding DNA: TGTGCCAGCAGCGACCGGAGCGACTATGACTACACCTTC. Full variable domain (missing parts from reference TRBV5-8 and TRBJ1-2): EAGVTQSPTHLIKTRGQQATLRCSPISGHTSVYWYQQALGLGLQFLLWYDEGEERNRGNFPPRFSGRQFPNYSSELNVNALELEDSALYLCASSDRSDYDYTFGSGTRLTVV.

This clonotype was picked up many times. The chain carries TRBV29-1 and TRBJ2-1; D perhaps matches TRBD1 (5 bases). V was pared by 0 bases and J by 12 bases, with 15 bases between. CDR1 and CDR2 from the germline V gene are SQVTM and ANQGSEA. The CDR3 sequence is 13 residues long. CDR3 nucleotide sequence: TGCAGCGTTGAAGACCATCTGGGGCAGGCGCAGTTCTTC. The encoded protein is CSVEDHLGQAQFF.

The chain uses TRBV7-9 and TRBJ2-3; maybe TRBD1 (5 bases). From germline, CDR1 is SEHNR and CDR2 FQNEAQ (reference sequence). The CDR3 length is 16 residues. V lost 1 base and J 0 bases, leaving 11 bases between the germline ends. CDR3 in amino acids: CASSLGGGRSTDTQYF. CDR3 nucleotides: TGTGCCAGCAGCTTAGGGGGCGGACGGAGCACAGATACGCAGTATTTT.

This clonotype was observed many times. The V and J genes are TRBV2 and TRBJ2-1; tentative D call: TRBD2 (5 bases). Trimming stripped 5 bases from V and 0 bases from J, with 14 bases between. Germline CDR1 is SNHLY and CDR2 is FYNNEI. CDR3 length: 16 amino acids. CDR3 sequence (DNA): TGTGCCAGCAGTCCCGACTACGCTAGCTCCTACAATGAGCAGTTCTTC. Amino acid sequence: CASSPDYASSYNEQFF.

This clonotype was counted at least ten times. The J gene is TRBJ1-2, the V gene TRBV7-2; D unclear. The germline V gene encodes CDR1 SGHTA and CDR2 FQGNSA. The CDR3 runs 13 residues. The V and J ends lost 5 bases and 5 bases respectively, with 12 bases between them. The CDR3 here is CASSQRGRYGYTF. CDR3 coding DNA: TGTGCCAGCAGCCAAAGAGGGCGTTATGGCTACACCTTC. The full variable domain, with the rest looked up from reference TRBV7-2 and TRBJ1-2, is GAGVSQSPSNKVTEKGKDVELRCDPISGHTALYWYRQSLGQGLEFLIYFQGNSAPDKSGLPSDRFSAERTGGSVSTLTIQRTQQEDSAVYLCASSQRGRYGYTFGSGTRLTVV.

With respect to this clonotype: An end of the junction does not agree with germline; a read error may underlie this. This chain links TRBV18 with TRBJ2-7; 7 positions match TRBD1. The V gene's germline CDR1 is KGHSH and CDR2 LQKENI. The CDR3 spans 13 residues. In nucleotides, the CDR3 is TGTGCCGGCTCACTGAATACAGGGGACGAGCAGTACTTC. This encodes CAGSLNTGDEQYF.

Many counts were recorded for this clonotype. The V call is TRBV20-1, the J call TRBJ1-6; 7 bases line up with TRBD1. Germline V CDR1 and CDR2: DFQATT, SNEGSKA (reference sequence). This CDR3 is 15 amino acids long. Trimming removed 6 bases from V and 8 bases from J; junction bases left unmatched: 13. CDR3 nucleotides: TGCAGTGCCCCTCTCCAGACAGGGTCTTATTCACCCCTCCACTTT. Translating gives CSAPLQTGSYSPLHF.

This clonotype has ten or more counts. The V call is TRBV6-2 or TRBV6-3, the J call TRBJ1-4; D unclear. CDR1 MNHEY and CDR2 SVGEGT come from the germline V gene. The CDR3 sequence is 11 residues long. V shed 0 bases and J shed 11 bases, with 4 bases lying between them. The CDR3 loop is CASSYSAKLFF. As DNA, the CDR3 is TGTGCCAGCAGTTACTCGGCTAAACTGTTTTTT.

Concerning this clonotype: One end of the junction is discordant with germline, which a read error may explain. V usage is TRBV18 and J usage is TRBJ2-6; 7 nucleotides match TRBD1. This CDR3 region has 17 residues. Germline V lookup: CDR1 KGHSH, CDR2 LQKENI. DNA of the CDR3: TGTGCCAGCTCACCACGACAGGGATTTTCTGGGGCCAACGTCATGACTTTC. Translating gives CASSPRQGFSGANVMTF.

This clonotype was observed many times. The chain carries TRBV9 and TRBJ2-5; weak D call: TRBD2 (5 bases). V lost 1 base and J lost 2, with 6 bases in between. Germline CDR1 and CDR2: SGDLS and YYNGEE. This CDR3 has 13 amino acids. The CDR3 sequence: CASSVSGQETQYF. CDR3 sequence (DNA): TGTGCCAGCAGCGTAAGCGGACAAGAGACCCAGTACTTC.

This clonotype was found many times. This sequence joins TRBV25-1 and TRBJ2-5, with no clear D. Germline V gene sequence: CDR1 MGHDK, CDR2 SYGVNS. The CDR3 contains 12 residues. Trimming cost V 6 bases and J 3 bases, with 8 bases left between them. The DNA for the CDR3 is TGTGCCAGCAGGGGAATGAAAGAGACCCAGTACTTC. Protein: CASRGMKETQYF.